A selection of T cell receptor beta chains follows, all from one sample in a study of early stage breast cancer tumors. TCRdb's copy holds only in-frame clones and misses some; the assay was immunoSEQ multiplex PCR. Of some 32,000 clones detected, almost 75% appear once; the ten largest clones hold 10%. Sequencing was carried out using breast tumor tissue. These receptors were taken from a person in their thirties with breast cancer. The CDR3 runs from the conserved cysteine through the conserved F or W. The D gene is left open where the match is weak. Part of the rows lack a size; the others show once, few, many or a class for expanded clones.

v_gene: TRBV30
d_gene: -
j_gene: TRBJ1-5
abundance: -
CDR3nt: TGTGCCTGGAGCGATGGGGGGTCCAATCAGCCCCAGCATTTT
CDR3aa: CAWSDGGSNQPQHF

v_gene: TRBV4-3
d_gene: TRBD2
j_gene: TRBJ2-7
abundance: -
CDR3nt: TGCGCCAGCAGCCAAGTTCCTAGCGGGAGCTACGAGCAGTACTTC
CDR3aa: CASSQVPSGSYEQYF

v_gene: TRBV27
d_gene: -
j_gene: TRBJ1-3
abundance: -
CDR3nt: TGTGCCAGCAGTACCACTCGGTCTGGAAACACCATATATTTT
CDR3aa: CASSTTRSGNTIYF

v_gene: TRBV11-2
d_gene: -
j_gene: TRBJ2-2
abundance: -
CDR3nt: TGTGCCAGCAGCTTAGCCCTGACCCCTTGGACTCCAACCCTCGGGGAGCTGTTTTTT
CDR3aa: CASSLALTPWTPTLGELFF

v_gene: TRBV7-8
d_gene: -
j_gene: TRBJ2-7
abundance: -
CDR3nt: TGTGCCAGCAGCTTAAATACTGGCGTAAGGAACGAGCAGTACTTC
CDR3aa: CASSLNTGVRNEQYF

v_gene: TRBV6-5
d_gene: TRBD2
j_gene: TRBJ2-7
abundance: -
CDR3nt: TGTGCCAGCAGTTACTCGCTCGCGGGAGGGGTCTACGAGCAGTACTTC
CDR3aa: CASSYSLAGGVYEQYF

v_gene: TRBV7-8
d_gene: -
j_gene: TRBJ1-3
abundance: few
CDR3nt: TGTGCCAGCAGCCAAACAAGGGCCGACGGAAACACCATATATTTT
CDR3aa: CASSQTRADGNTIYF

v_gene: TRBV10-2
d_gene: TRBD2
j_gene: TRBJ2-2
abundance: -
CDR3nt: TGCGCCACCGCTTGGGGAGGGGACACCGGGGAGCTGTTTTTT
CDR3aa: CATAWGGDTGELFF

v_gene: TRBV6-5
d_gene: TRBD2
j_gene: TRBJ2-5
abundance: -
CDR3nt: TGTGCCAGCAGTCGGAGCGGGAGGGTTCAGGGGACCCAGTACTTC
CDR3aa: CASSRSGRVQGTQYF

v_gene: TRBV2
d_gene: -
j_gene: TRBJ2-3
abundance: -
CDR3nt: TGTGCCAGCACAGCTGAGAGGACAGATACGCAGTATTTT
CDR3aa: CASTAERTDTQYF

v_gene: TRBV2
d_gene: TRBD1
j_gene: TRBJ2-3
abundance: -
CDR3nt: TGTGCCAGCAAAGGGGGCTTTAGCACAGATACGCAGTATTTT
CDR3aa: CASKGGFSTDTQYF

v_gene: TRBV5-1
d_gene: TRBD2
j_gene: TRBJ2-1
abundance: -
CDR3nt: TGCGCCAGCAGGTTAGGCACCCCCCTTCTTCCCGGGACTAGCGGGAGTAGCTCCTACAATGAGCAGTTCTTC
CDR3aa: CASRLGTPLLPGTSGSSSYNEQFF

v_gene: TRBV7-9
d_gene: -
j_gene: TRBJ2-2
abundance: -
CDR3nt: TGTGCCAGCAGATCCCTAGGTCCCGGGGAGCTGTTTTTT
CDR3aa: CASRSLGPGELFF

v_gene: TRBV7-2
d_gene: -
j_gene: TRBJ2-2
abundance: -
CDR3nt: TGTGCCAGCAGCTTAGGTGGCAATGGGGCAACCGGGGAGCTGTTTTTT
CDR3aa: CASSLGGNGATGELFF

v_gene: TRBV10-2
d_gene: -
j_gene: TRBJ2-2
abundance: -
CDR3nt: TGCGCCAGCAGGGTTGGTTCGGAGACCGGGGAGCTGTTTTTT
CDR3aa: CASRVGSETGELFF

v_gene: TRBV7-2
d_gene: -
j_gene: TRBJ1-5
abundance: -
CDR3nt: TGTGCCAGCAGCTTGGTCTCAGGGGGCAATCAGCCCCAGCATTTT
CDR3aa: CASSLVSGGNQPQHF

v_gene: TRBV15
d_gene: TRBD2
j_gene: TRBJ2-1
abundance: -
CDR3nt: TGTGCCACCAGCAGATTGAGGACTAGCGGGAGTAGCGATGAGCAGTTCTTC
CDR3aa: CATSRLRTSGSSDEQFF

v_gene: TRBV7-9
d_gene: -
j_gene: TRBJ1-2
abundance: -
CDR3nt: TGTGCCAGCAGCTTCGAACCCTTCAACAGGGTAACGGACTATGGCTACACCTTC
CDR3aa: CASSFEPFNRVTDYGYTF

v_gene: TRBV15
d_gene: -
j_gene: TRBJ1-6
abundance: once
CDR3nt: TGTGCCACCAGCAGAGATTTAGCAGGGGATGGTTCACCCCTCCACTTT
CDR3aa: CATSRDLAGDGSPLHF

v_gene: TRBV5-4
d_gene: -
j_gene: TRBJ1-2
abundance: few
CDR3nt: TGTGCCAGCAGCTTTGATGGGTACAGTTCTAACTATGGCTACACCTTC
CDR3aa: CASSFDGYSSNYGYTF